What follows are 17 T cell receptor beta chains derived from one specimen sequenced in a study of cytomegalovirus exposure and HLA in healthy donors. Sequencing used immunoSEQ multiplex PCR; TCRdb keeps in-frame clones, though not all of them. The sample has some 130,000 clones, 89% seen once. Material: PBMCs. The receptors originated from a young woman in good health and CMV-seronegative.

This clone was detected once. V usage is TRBV7-8 and J usage is TRBJ1-1, with D possibly matching TRBD1 (5 bases). V shed 3 bases and J shed 2 bases, with 10 bases lying between them. Germline V lookup: CDR1 SGHVS, CDR2 FQNEAQ. The CDR3 has 14 residues. The CDR3 sequence is CASSFAGYNTEAFF. The CDR3 DNA sequence: TGTGCCAGCAGCTTTGCAGGGTATAACACTGAAGCTTTCTTT.

The chain combines TRBV27 with TRBJ2-5; D not resolved. The CDR3 sequence is 12 residues long. CDR1 is MNHEY, CDR2 SMNVEV, per germline (reference sequence). V lost 4 bases, J lost 5 bases, and 8 bases lay in between. CDR3 amino acids: CASSSTLETQYF. CDR3 in DNA: TGTGCCAGCAGTTCGACTTTGGAGACCCAGTACTTC.

V is TRBV25-1 and J is TRBJ2-5; D might be TRBD2 (6 bases). V was cut by 1 base and J by 2 bases, with 14 bases left in between. CDR3 length: 16 residues. Germline CDR1 is MGHDK and CDR2 is SYGVNS. CDR3 protein: CASSESGRGGQETQYF. CDR3 DNA: TGTGCCAGCAGTGAATCTGGGCGGGGTGGTCAAGAGACCCAGTACTTC.

CDR3 DNA sequence: TGTGCCAGCAGTTACGCGACACGCATGAACACTGAAGCTTTCTTT. Protein product: CASSYATRMNTEAFF. The rearrangement links TRBV6-5 to TRBJ1-1; no clear D gene. This CDR3 is built from 15 residues. In germline, CDR1 is MNHEY, CDR2 SVGAGI. V lost 2 bases and J 0 bases, leaving 10 bases between the germline ends.

The gene calls are TRBV19 and TRBJ1-3, with TRBD1 identical over 9 bases. Trimming removed 4 bases from V and 7 bases from J; junction bases left unmatched: 11. The CDR3 totals 16 residues. Germline lookup yields CDR1 LNHDA and CDR2 SQIVND (reference sequence). For the CDR3, the DNA is TGTGCCAGTAGTAAGGACAGGGGCCCCTCTGAGAACACCATATATTTT. Translation: CASSKDRGPSENTIYF.

V gene TRBV5-4 combines with J gene TRBJ2-2; TRBD1 matches 9 bases. The CDR3 extends over 16 amino acids. The V and J ends lost 4 bases and 6 bases, in that order; junction bases with no gene match: 10. Germline V gene data show CDR1 as SGHNT and CDR2 as YYREEE (reference sequence). CDR3 nucleotide sequence: TGTGCCAGCAGCCCAGGAGGGGACAGGGTGGCCGGGGAGCTGTTTTTT. Amino acid sequence: CASSPGGDRVAGELFF.

This clone was counted a single time. This sequence joins TRBV6-1 and TRBJ1-1; D not certain. Germline CDR1 MNHNS, CDR2 SASEGT. The CDR3 is 16 residues long. V lost 4 bases and J lost 3, with 18 bases in between. CDR3 sequence reads: CASSVNMIRRDTEAFF. The CDR3 DNA reads TGTGCCAGCAGTGTTAATATGATTCGGCGGGACACTGAAGCTTTCTTT.

This chain links TRBV5-4 with TRBJ1-1, with D hard to call. CDR3 length: 13 amino acids. Trimming removed 4 bases at V and 1 base at J, with 8 bases between. Germline values: CDR1 SGHNT, CDR2 YYREEE (reference sequence). DNA of the CDR3: TGTGCCAGCAGCCTAATCGGGAACACTGAAGCTTTCTTT. Its translation: CASSLIGNTEAFF.

J is TRBJ2-1 and V is TRBV12-5; 7 nucleotides match TRBD1. The J segment lost 7 bases and the V segment lost 1 base, leaving 19 bases of the junction unmatched. This CDR3 region has 19 residues. The germline gives CDR1 LGHNT, CDR2 FRNRAP. The CDR3 bases are TGTGCTAGTGGTTTGGCCGGGACAGCGGCCATCCACACCGGTAATGAGCAGTTCTTC. Translated: CASGLAGTAAIHTGNEQFF.

This clone was observed a few times. This chain joins TRBV4-1 and TRBJ1-6; TRBD1 matches at 9 bases. The CDR3 has 17 residues. The germline V gene has CDR1 MGHRA and CDR2 YSYEKL. V lost 2 bases to trimming and J lost 8 bases; unmatched junction nucleotides: 10. CDR3 sequence reads: CASSQYPGQGVDSPLHF. The CDR3 coding sequence is TGCGCCAGCAGCCAATATCCGGGACAGGGAGTTGATTCACCCCTCCACTTT.

V usage is TRBV19 and J usage is TRBJ1-5; possible D gene TRBD1, 5 bases. Germline-derived CDR1 and CDR2 are LNHDA and SQIVND (reference sequence). V was clipped by 4 bases and J by 9 bases, with 25 bases between them. The CDR3 spans 17 residues. The CDR3 nucleotides read TGTGCCAGTAGTAGGGGACGGGGACTCGAGCATGACCCGCCCCAGCATTTT. The encoded protein is CASSRGRGLEHDPPQHF.

The rearrangement links TRBV9 to TRBJ1-3; 7 nucleotides agree with TRBD1. The CDR3 is made up of 15 amino acids. With 3 bases clipped from V and 4 bases from J, the junction kept 7 bases outside the gene matches. Germline lookup yields CDR1 SGDLS and CDR2 YYNGEE. DNA of the CDR3: TGTGCCAGCAGCGCGACCGGGACAGAGGGAAACACCATATATTTT. Its translation: CASSATGTEGNTIYF.

The chain has TRBV25-1 and TRBJ2-5, with 9 nucleotides matching TRBD1. The CDR3 runs to 18 residues. Losses at the gene ends were 3 bases for V and 0 bases for J; bases not matched to a gene: 11. Germline values: CDR1 MGHDK, CDR2 SYGVNS. The CDR3 here is CASSDLGTGSGNQETQYF. CDR3 coding DNA: TGTGCCAGCAGTGATCTAGGGACAGGGTCCGGAAACCAAGAGACCCAGTACTTC.

The chain is built from TRBV19 and TRBJ1-5; D is unclear. V dropped 3 bases and J dropped 4 bases, with 16 bases sitting between them. The germline gives CDR1 LNHDA, CDR2 SQIVND (reference sequence). This CDR3 comprises 16 residues. This chain's CDR3 is CASSMGFEGSNQPQHF. The CDR3 DNA reads as TGTGCCAGTAGTATGGGGTTTGAAGGGAGTAATCAGCCCCAGCATTTT.

This sequence joins TRBV9 and TRBJ2-3; D perhaps matches TRBD2 (7 bases). Germline loops: CDR1 SGDLS, CDR2 YYNGEE. The CDR3 has 16 amino acids. V gave up 4 bases and J gave up 2 bases, with 17 bases separating them. The CDR3, as DNA: TGTGCCAGCAGCTTCGGGGCGGGGGCGTTCACAGATACGCAGTATTTT. Protein: CASSFGAGAFTDTQYF.

CDR3 nucleotides: TGTGCCAGCAGCACGCGGGCAGATACGCAGTATTTT. Translating it yields CASSTRADTQYF. The rearrangement links TRBV7-6 to TRBJ2-3; tentative D call: TRBD2 (5 bases). V dropped 5 bases and J dropped 4 bases, with 7 bases sitting between them. Germline CDR1 is SGHVS and CDR2 is FNYEAQ. The CDR3 consists of 12 residues. The complete variable domain, with remaining parts taken from reference TRBV7-6 and TRBJ2-3, reads GAGVSQSPRYKVTKRGQDVALRCDPISGHVSLYWYRQALGQGPEFLTYFNYEAQQDKSGLPNDRFSAERPEGSISTLTIQRTEQRDSAMYRCASSTRADTQYFGPGTRLTVL.

This chain joins TRBV6-1 and TRBJ1-1; tentatively, D is TRBD1 (6 bases). V was shortened by 1 base and J by 1 base, with 13 bases between the two germline ends. Germline CDR1 MNHNS, CDR2 SASEGT. The CDR3 length is 16 residues. The DNA of the CDR3 is TGTGCCAGCAGTGAAGGCTTGGGGGCCGGGAACACTGAAGCTTTCTTT. Protein sequence: CASSEGLGAGNTEAFF.